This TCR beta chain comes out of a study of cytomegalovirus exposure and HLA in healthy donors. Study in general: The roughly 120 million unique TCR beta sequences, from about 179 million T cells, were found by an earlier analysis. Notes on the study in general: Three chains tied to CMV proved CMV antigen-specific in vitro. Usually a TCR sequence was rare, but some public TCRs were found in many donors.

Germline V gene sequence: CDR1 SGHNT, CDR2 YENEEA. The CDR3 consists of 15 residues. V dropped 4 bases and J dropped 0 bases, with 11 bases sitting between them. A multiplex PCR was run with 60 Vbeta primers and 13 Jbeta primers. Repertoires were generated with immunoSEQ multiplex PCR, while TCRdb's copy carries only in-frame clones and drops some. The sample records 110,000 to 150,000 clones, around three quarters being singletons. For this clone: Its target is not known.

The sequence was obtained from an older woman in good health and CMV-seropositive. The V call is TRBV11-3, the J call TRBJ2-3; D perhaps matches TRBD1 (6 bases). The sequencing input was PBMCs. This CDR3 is CASSSNRASTDTQYF. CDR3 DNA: TGTGCCAGCAGCTCAAACAGGGCTAGCACAGATACGCAGTATTTT.